Here is one T cell receptor (beta chain) with its context. No cognate antigen has been identified for it. Within one base of it there is no much larger clone, and no base qualities were kept. Using the deep immunoSEQ assay, TCR CDR3 regions were amplified from genomic DNA by multiplex PCR. Extracted genomic DNA from each cell subset was distributed evenly across all wells of several immunoSEQ 96-well plates, and each plate was treated as a replicate. For sorted subsets, each replicate PCR was loaded with 150 to 250 ng genomic DNA, equivalent to about 30,000 T cell genomes. The purified libraries were quantified using a Qubit 3.0 fluorometer, sized with a Bioanalyzer 2100, and then quantified again using the KAPA Library Quantification kit. A separate single-read 150-cycle Illumina NextSeq 550 flow cell was used to sequence each immunoSEQ 96-well plate. Per the source publication's procedure: Because the immunoSEQ output held only junctional sequences and lacked quality scores, the filtering could not match the filtering applied to full-length reads. Sequences were annotated with PyIR, a Python wrapper for IgBLAST v1.9, using IMGT germline references to assign V/J genes and CDR3. Any read was removed if the V/J assignment was weak (E-value above 1e-6), the CDR3 was missing, or the read contained stop codons, out-of-frame junctions, or ambiguous translated residues. V3J clonotypes were defined as sequences sharing the same inferred V gene, J gene, and CDR3 amino acid sequence. Percentage overlap between repertoires was calculated by dividing the number of shared unique clonotypes by the size of the smaller repertoire. Repertoire richness was assessed with RTK rarefaction, the Chao1 estimator, and Recon v2.1 estimates of unobserved clonotypes. For all TCRbeta clonotypes obtained by the gDNA method from a few donors, generation probabilities were computed with OLGA. TCRdb mirrors the immuneACCESS table, restricted to in-frame sequences. Some clones are absent from its copies; in checked studies, under half trace to an unresolved V gene, and the reason for the others is unknown. For V, J and clone size, that table is used; D and trimming come from the DNA. The sample table contains 2 million to 2.5 million clones; only one count was recorded for 85% to 95% of them. 0.35% to 0.45% of the sample is taken by the ten largest.

These data come from a study of shared clonotypes between healthy human individuals (dated by TCRdb to the early 2020s). Concerning the study at large: The cohort comprised a couple of women and a few men aged 18 to 49 years. For each donor, CD4 naive and CD4 memory were each run on three plates, CD8 naive on two plates, and CD8 memory on one plate. Blood TCR repertoires of five healthy adults were deeply sequenced to estimate repertoire size and the extent of clonotype sharing between individuals. To increase sequencing depth and limit assay-specific biases, different laboratories used diverse techniques to prepare libraries and sequence TCR repertoires. Each donor's leukapheresis produced roughly between roughly 0.85 and 10 billion PBMCs.

Overall results and qualifications from the work: Clonotypes shared by all four sorted-subset donors showed higher generation probabilities than non-shared clonotypes. Naive subsets generally had larger estimated clonotype richness than memory subsets. Across a handful of donors, roughly 5.4% of naive CD4, around 3.5% of naive CD8, approximately 2.5% of memory CD4, and under 0.45% of memory CD8 clonotypes were shared. Pairwise subsampling led to the expectation that sequencing depth would affect the degree of clonotype sharing among donors. The small number of donors limited the genetic and exposure-history diversity represented. Incomplete sequencing was indicated by rarefaction of sorted-subset datasets, despite the large sequencing depth. Only blood was sampled, and tissue TCR repertoires likely differ from those in blood.

Donors were healthy HIV-negative adults with no recently reported acute infections or vaccinations. Every donor was a Caucasian adult residing in Nashville, Tennessee, USA. CD4+ T cells were enriched by magnetic negative selection, after which naive cells were positively selected on CD45RA and the negative fraction was taken as the memory subset. Blood was collected by leukapheresis, and PBMCs were isolated by Ficoll-Histopaque density gradient centrifugation and then cryopreserved in liquid nitrogen vapor phase. Analytical flow cytometry was used to check the purity and quantity of every magnetically sorted T cell population. Genomic DNA was isolated from each sorted fraction and quantified by UV absorbance on a Nanodrop 2000c. V sheds 0 bases and J sheds 0 bases, leaving 13 bases between their ends. The CDR3 starts with the cysteine, ends with the phenylalanine, and has 16 residues. Only the CDR3 region is kept as DNA, spanning 48 bases read in frame from base 1. The germline V gene supplies CDR1 SGHRS and CDR2 YFSETQ.

This chain joins TRBV5-1 to TRBJ2-7, with the D gene possibly TRBD1 or TRBD2, each one fitting 6 bases. Specimen: naive CD4+ T cells from PBMCs. The cell subset or site label on this specimen signifies: CD45RA+ positively selected. The receptor comes from a young man in good health. Some clones in this sample may be carry-over from other donors' samples. The nucleotides are TGCGCCAGCAGCTTGGAGGGGGGCGTTAGCTCCTACGAGCAGTACTTC. The encoded protein is CASSLEGGVSSYEQYF.